These 15 T cell receptor beta chains were all obtained from the same sample, sequenced in a study of cytomegalovirus exposure and HLA in healthy donors. Produced via immunoSEQ multiplex PCR; TCRdb's table is partial and in-frame only. The table shows roughly 43,000 clones, with 93% occurring only once. Material: PBMCs. The receptor source for this set is a woman between 18 and 30 years old in good health and CMV-seronegative.

V usage is TRBV2 and J usage is TRBJ1-1; no clear D gene. V shed 1 base and J shed 4 bases, with 7 bases lying between them. CDR1 is SNHLY, CDR2 FYNNEI, per germline. The CDR3 extends over 13 amino acids. The CDR3 loop reads CASSEGRATEAFF. DNA of the CDR3: TGTGCCAGCAGTGAAGGGAGGGCCACTGAAGCTTTCTTT.

This chain uses TRBV5-8 with TRBJ2-3; D is ambiguous. The CDR3 covers 14 residues. V lost 2 bases and J lost 3, with 10 bases in between. Germline CDR1 reads SGHTS; CDR2 reads YDEGEE. CDR3 protein: CASSLPGGTDTQYF. The DNA of the CDR3 is TGTGCCAGCAGCTTACCAGGTGGGACAGATACGCAGTATTTT.

J is TRBJ1-5 and V is TRBV11-2, with D perhaps matching TRBD1 (6 bases). The CDR3 consists of 16 residues. With 3 bases removed from V and 6 bases from J, the gap between germline ends came to 18 bases. Looked up from germline, CDR1 is SGHAT and CDR2 is FQNNGV. The CDR3 DNA reads TGTGCCAGCAGCTTCAGGGGTTTGAGAGGCTGTCAGCCCCAGCATTTT. This sequence encodes CASSFRGLRGCQPQHF.

In this sample, this clone turned up once. The J gene is TRBJ2-7, the V gene TRBV28; D ambiguous. The length of the CDR3 is 12 residues. Germline lookup yields CDR1 MDHEN and CDR2 SYDVKM. Trimming stripped 8 bases from V and 2 bases from J, with 10 bases between. The CDR3 DNA sequence: TGTGCCAGCGGTCCTAACCCCTACGAGCAGTACTTC. This translates into CASGPNPYEQYF.

J is TRBJ2-1 and V is TRBV6-1; 9 bases are shared with TRBD1. V shed 7 bases and J 8 bases; nucleotides not matched to a gene: 3. CDR3 length equals 12 residues. CDR1 is MNHNS and CDR2 is SASEGT in the germline V gene. CDR3 amino acids: CASTRQGDEQFF. The CDR3 DNA sequence: TGTGCCAGCACAAGACAGGGGGATGAGCAGTTCTTC.

Written as DNA, the CDR3 is TGTGCCAGCAGCGTATTAACAGATAATTCACCCCTCCACTTT. It yields the protein CASSVLTDNSPLHF. V gene TRBV9 combines with J gene TRBJ1-6, with D uncertain. Germline loops: CDR1 SGDLS, CDR2 YYNGEE. V shed 1 base and J shed 5 bases, with 7 bases lying between them. The CDR3 totals 14 residues.

This clone has just one count. V is TRBV6-1 and J is TRBJ1-5; D is unclear. V lost 2 bases and J 3 bases, leaving 5 bases between the germline ends. The CDR3 extends over 13 amino acids. CDR1 and CDR2 from the germline V gene are MNHNS and SASEGT. The DNA for the CDR3 is TGTGCCAGCAGTGAATCTGTCAATCAGCCCCAGCATTTT. This translates into CASSESVNQPQHF.

The chain joins TRBV19 to TRBJ2-1; a possible D gene is TRBD1 (6 bases). The CDR3 loop spans 16 amino acids. Germline CDR1 and CDR2: LNHDA and SQIVND (reference sequence). The germline V and J ends were trimmed by 4 bases and 3 bases, with 16 bases remaining between them. The chain's CDR3 is CASSKTGTPYYNEQFF. The CDR3 DNA sequence: TGTGCCAGTAGTAAAACCGGGACACCATACTACAATGAGCAGTTCTTC. The whole variable domain, filled in from reference TRBV19 and TRBJ2-1, reads DGGITQSPKYLFRKEGQNVTLSCEQNLNHDAMYWYRQDPGQGLRLIYYSQIVNDFQKGDIAEGYSVSREKKESFPLTVTSAQKNPTAFYLCASSKTGTPYYNEQFFGPGTRLTVL.

The chain carries TRBV4-2 and TRBJ2-3; D not certain. Germline values: CDR1 LGHNA, CDR2 YNFKEQ. V was trimmed by 0 bases and J by 14 bases, leaving 6 bases between them. The CDR3 has 10 residues. The DNA for the CDR3 is TGTGCCAGCAGCCAAGATACGGTGTATTTT. Amino acid sequence: CASSQDTVYF.

DNA for the CDR3: TGTGCCAGTAATTCAGGGTACGGTAGCAATCAGCCCCAGCATTTT. It translates to CASNSGYGSNQPQHF. The chain carries TRBV19 and TRBJ1-5; D may be TRBD1 (5 bases). The CDR3 runs to 15 residues. Germline CDR1 reads LNHDA; CDR2 reads SQIVND (reference sequence). V lost 7 bases and J lost 0, with 13 bases in between.

The chain couples TRBV15 to TRBJ2-5, with 9 bases that match TRBD1. Germline CDR1 reads LNHNV; CDR2 reads YYDKDF (reference sequence). The CDR3 is 16 residues long. J lost 5 bases, V lost 0 bases, and 7 bases had no gene match. The CDR3 DNA sequence: TGTGCCACCAGCAGAGATAACGACAGGGGGGGGGAGACCCAGTACTTC. Its protein product is CATSRDNDRGGETQYF.

This clone occurred once. The chain is built from TRBV7-2 and TRBJ2-7; 8 bases agree with TRBD1. Germline loops: CDR1 SGHTA, CDR2 FQGNSA. The CDR3 sequence is 13 residues long. Trimming took 6 bases from V and 7 from J; bases not matched to a gene: 8. The CDR3 loop is CASRRTGPSEQYF. The DNA of the CDR3 is TGTGCCAGCAGGAGGACAGGGCCCTCTGAGCAGTACTTC.

The CDR3 nucleotides read TGTGCCAGCAGCCTGCAGGGAGCCAACAGGGGAGCTTTCTTT. Amino acid sequence: CASSLQGANRGAFF. The chain uses TRBV4-2 and TRBJ1-1; 7 bases align to TRBD1. The CDR3 consists of 14 residues. The germline gives CDR1 LGHNA, CDR2 YNFKEQ. V was pared by 4 bases and J by 10 bases, with 12 bases of the junction left unmatched.

V is TRBV28 and J is TRBJ1-2, with 7 bases matching TRBD1. After removal of 2 bases from V and 10 bases from J, the junction contained 7 bases not matched to a gene. CDR1 is MDHEN, CDR2 SYDVKM, per germline. The CDR3 consists of 13 residues. CDR3 region: CASSLEGGFIYTF. CDR3 DNA sequence: TGTGCCAGCAGTTTAGAAGGGGGCTTCATCTACACCTTC.

The chain links TRBV18 to TRBJ2-2, with D possibly TRBD2 on 5 matching bases. This CDR3 has 15 amino acids. Trimming took 3 bases from V and 1 from J, leaving 9 bases between them. The germline CDR1 and CDR2 sequences are KGHSH and LQKENI. The CDR3 is CASSPYGENTGELFF. CDR3 bases: TGTGCCAGCTCACCCTACGGGGAGAACACCGGGGAGCTGTTTTTT.